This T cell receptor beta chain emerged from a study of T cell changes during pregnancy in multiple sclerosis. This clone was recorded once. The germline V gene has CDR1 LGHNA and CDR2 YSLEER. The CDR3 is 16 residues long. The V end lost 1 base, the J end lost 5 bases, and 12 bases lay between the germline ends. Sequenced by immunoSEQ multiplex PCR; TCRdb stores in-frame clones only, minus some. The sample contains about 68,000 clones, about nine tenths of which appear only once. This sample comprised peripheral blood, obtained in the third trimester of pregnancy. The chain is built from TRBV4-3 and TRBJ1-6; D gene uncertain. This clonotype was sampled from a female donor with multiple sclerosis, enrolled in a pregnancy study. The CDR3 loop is CASSQAPYLDNSPLHF. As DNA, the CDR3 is TGCGCCAGCAGCCAAGCCCCATACCTAGATAATTCACCCCTCCACTTT.